Listed here are 26 T cell receptor beta chains from one sample, sequenced in a study of neurological immune-mediated disorders. TCRdb re-called the 5' RACE reads through MiXCR, storing one row per CDR3 protein. Of about 39,000 distinct CDR3 sequences in the sample, 7.2% were seen once. Specimen: CD4+ T cells from blood. Receptor source: a man aged 45-65 years in good health.

This clonotype was observed many times. The chain uses TRBV10-3 and TRBJ1-5, with D perhaps matching TRBD1 (6 bases). The CDR3 spans 14 residues. CDR1 is ENHRY and CDR2 is SYGVKD in the germline V gene. Trimming stripped 3 bases from V and 6 bases from J, with 12 bases between. The CDR3 coding sequence is TGTGCCATCAGTGAAGCGGGGGGCCGTCAGCCCCAGCATTTT. Translated, it gives CAISEAGGRQPQHF.

This clonotype ranks as medium-sized (0.01 to 0.1%). The chain combines TRBV4-1 with TRBJ2-3; no clear D. The germline gives CDR1 MGHRA, CDR2 YSYEKL. Trimming pared 0 bases from V and 2 bases from J, leaving 18 bases between. There are 18 residues in the CDR3. In nucleotides, the CDR3 is TGCGCCAGCAGCCAAGATCCTGGTCTACAGAGTCCCACAGATACGCAGTATTTT. Amino acids: CASSQDPGLQSPTDTQYF.

This clonotype was seen repeatedly, ten times or more. The CDR3 DNA follows: TGTGCCAGCAGTCCCCGGGGGGACGCACGAAGAAACACCATATATTTT. Its protein is CASSPRGDARRNTIYF. V usage is TRBV28 and J usage is TRBJ1-3; perhaps TRBD1 as D (5 bases). V gave up 5 bases and J gave up 5 bases, with 19 bases separating them. CDR1 is MDHEN and CDR2 is SYDVKM in the germline V gene. This CDR3 comprises 16 residues.

On this clonotype itself: The junction departs from the called germline gene at one end, perhaps through a read error. The chain recombines TRBV7-2 with TRBJ2-3, with 11 bases matching TRBD2. This CDR3 spans 16 amino acids. The V gene's germline CDR1 is SGHTA and CDR2 FQGNSA. In nucleotides, the CDR3 is TGTGTCAGCAGGCCCGGACTAGCGGGCGGGGCAGATACGCAGTATTTT. Residues: CVSRPGLAGGADTQYF.

At least ten counts were recorded for this clonotype. CDR3 amino acids: CSASWQGKPSYEQYF. DNA for the CDR3: TGCAGTGCTAGTTGGCAGGGAAAGCCCTCCTACGAGCAGTACTTC. This rearrangement joins TRBV20-1 to TRBJ2-7; weak D call: TRBD1 (5 bases). The CDR3 extends over 15 amino acids. Trimming removed 3 bases from V and 0 bases from J, with 15 bases in between. Germline V lookup: CDR1 DFQATT, CDR2 SNEGSKA (reference sequence).

The chain has TRBV19 and TRBJ2-3, with 7 positions matching TRBD2. CDR1 is LNHDA and CDR2 is SQIVND in the germline V gene (reference sequence). This CDR3 has 14 residues. Losses at the gene ends were 5 bases for V and 9 bases for J; bases not matched to a gene: 11. The CDR3 sequence: CASSSSGSGITQYF. The CDR3 coding sequence is TGTGCCAGTAGTTCCTCGGGCAGCGGGATCACGCAGTATTTT.

This clonotype appeared many times. CDR3 sequence reads: CSLEREGVDTQYF. In nucleotides, the CDR3 is TGCAGTCTAGAGCGGGAGGGCGTAGATACGCAGTATTTT. This sequence joins TRBV20-1 and TRBJ2-3, with 10 bases fitting TRBD2. Unmatched junction bases numbered 7, after V lost 8 bases and J lost 5 bases. The CDR3 spans 13 residues. In germline, CDR1 is DFQATT, CDR2 SNEGSKA (reference sequence).

This clonotype was observed at least ten times. In DNA, the CDR3 is TGCGCCAGCAGCCAAGGTCCTAGCCCCTACGAGCAGTACTTC. As protein: CASSQGPSPYEQYF. The V gene is TRBV4-1, the J gene TRBJ2-7, with a weak D call TRBD2 (5 bases). Germline CDR1 and CDR2: MGHRA and YSYEKL. There are 14 residues in the CDR3. Trimming took off 1 base at V and 2 bases at J, with 9 bases between the two ends.

This clonotype was detected a few times. The J gene is TRBJ2-1, the V gene TRBV24-1, with TRBD2 matching over 7 bases. The CDR3 sequence is 15 residues long. J was trimmed by 6 bases and V by 4 bases; bases with no gene match: 8. Per germline, CDR1 KGHDR and CDR2 SFDVKD. DNA of the CDR3: TGTGCCACCAGTGAGTGGTCGGGAGGTGGCAATGAGCAGTTCTTC. Its translation is CATSEWSGGGNEQFF.

In the case of this clonotype: A much larger clone lies a single base off, so this may be a read error. The gene calls are TRBV20-1 and TRBJ2-2; 8 bases fit TRBD2. The CDR3 has 13 residues. V shed 5 bases and J 6 bases; nucleotides not matched to a gene: 5. Germline assignment: CDR1 DFQATT and CDR2 SNEGSKA (reference sequence). The CDR3 spells CSAGAAGAGELFF. The CDR3 bases are TGCAGTGCTGGTGCAGCGGGAGCCGGGGAGCTGTTTTTT.

In its sample, this clonotype is medium-sized. The chain links TRBV29-1 to TRBJ2-7; 9 positions match TRBD2. V trimming: 1 base; J trimming: 7 bases; junction bases outside the gene matches: 5. CDR1 is SQVTM, CDR2 ANQGSEA, per germline. CDR3 length equals 13 residues. The CDR3 spells CSVEGAGGAEQYF. The CDR3 bases are TGCAGCGTTGAAGGTGCGGGAGGGGCAGAGCAGTACTTC.

In this sample, this clonotype turned up many times. Here the CDR3 reads CASSLDSNQETQYF. DNA of the CDR3: TGCGCCAGCAGCTTGGACAGTAACCAAGAGACCCAGTACTTC. The rearrangement joins TRBV5-1 to TRBJ2-5; D unclear. In germline, CDR1 is SGHRS, CDR2 YFSETQ. The CDR3 spans 14 residues. Trimming pared 0 bases from V and 0 bases from J, leaving 6 bases between.

In its sample, this clonotype was seen many times. The chain uses TRBV4-3 and TRBJ2-1; a weak D match, TRBD1 (5 bases). Between the trimmed V and J ends, which lost 0 bases and 11 bases, there was a span of 14 bases. This CDR3 has 14 residues. The germline V gene encodes CDR1 LGHNA and CDR2 YSLEER. Here the CDR3 DNA reads TGCGCCAGCAGCCAAGAATACGGCAGGGTAAAGCAGTTCTTC. Translated: CASSQEYGRVKQFF.

At least ten counts were recorded for this clonotype. The rearrangement uses TRBV18 and TRBJ2-7; 9 bases fit TRBD1. This CDR3 is built from 14 residues. Germline trimming cut 3 bases from V and 6 bases from J; bases unmatched to any gene: 6. In germline, CDR1 is KGHSH, CDR2 LQKENI. This chain's CDR3 is CASSPGTGSGEQYF. The CDR3 region has the DNA TGTGCCAGCTCACCCGGGACAGGGTCCGGCGAGCAGTACTTC.

This clonotype showed up many times. The V and J genes are TRBV4-1 and TRBJ2-7; 9 positions agree with TRBD1. V trimming: 1 base; J trimming: 6 bases; junction bases outside the gene matches: 4. This CDR3 is 14 amino acids long. The germline gives CDR1 MGHRA, CDR2 YSYEKL. In DNA, the CDR3 is TGCGCCAGCAGCCAAGGACAGGGGGGTCTCGAGCAGTACTTC. This sequence encodes CASSQGQGGLEQYF.

This clonotype was recorded at least ten times. The CDR3 protein is CSASGPGGSYGYTF. The CDR3 nucleotides read TGCAGTGCTAGTGGCCCCGGGGGGTCCTATGGCTACACCTTC. The chain uses TRBV20-1 and TRBJ1-2, with D perhaps matching TRBD1 (5 bases). CDR3 length: 14 amino acids. Trimming removed 3 bases from V and 4 bases from J, with 15 bases in between. Germline CDR1 and CDR2: DFQATT and SNEGSKA (reference sequence).

This clonotype was picked up many times. V is TRBV28 and J is TRBJ2-5; D gene unclear. The CDR3 covers 14 residues. V dropped 4 bases and J dropped 2 bases, with 11 bases sitting between them. In germline, CDR1 is MDHEN, CDR2 SYDVKM. Here the CDR3 reads CASSSLVGQETQYF. The DNA of the CDR3 is TGTGCCAGCAGTTCCCTTGTCGGACAAGAGACCCAGTACTTC.

This sequence joins TRBV7-2 and TRBJ2-3, with 11 bases identical to TRBD2. The germline CDR1 and CDR2 sequences are SGHTA and FQGNSA. Germline trimming cut 5 bases from V and 4 bases from J; bases unmatched to any gene: 14. The CDR3 has 18 residues. CDR3 sequence: CASSPRVAGGPRADTQYF. The CDR3 DNA is TGTGCCAGCAGCCCCCGGGTAGCGGGAGGGCCCAGGGCAGATACGCAGTATTTT.

This clonotype was observed at least ten times. The chain carries TRBV28 and TRBJ2-2; 7 bases align to TRBD2. Germline assignment: CDR1 MDHEN and CDR2 SYDVKM. The V gene end was trimmed by 4 bases and the J gene end by 2 bases; junction bases not matched to a gene: 7. There are 16 residues in the CDR3. CDR3 loop: CASSSRLAVNTGELFF. CDR3 nucleotide sequence: TGTGCCAGCAGTTCCCGCCTAGCGGTTAACACCGGGGAGCTGTTTTTT.

This clonotype was counted at least ten times. The chain has TRBV28 and TRBJ2-2, with 9 bases lining up with TRBD1. The V gene end was trimmed by 3 bases and the J gene end by 6 bases; junction bases not matched to a gene: 5. The CDR3 loop spans 15 amino acids. The V gene's germline CDR1 is MDHEN and CDR2 SYDVKM. The CDR3 region is CASSFNRGLPGELFF. CDR3 sequence (DNA): TGTGCCAGCAGTTTCAACAGGGGGCTTCCCGGGGAGCTGTTTTTT.

This clonotype was counted ten times or more. The chain recombines TRBV3-1 with TRBJ2-1; D is possibly TRBD1 or TRBD2 (5 bases each). Germline-derived CDR1 and CDR2 are LGHDT and YNNKEL (reference sequence). V lost 4 bases and J lost 10, with 20 bases in between. The CDR3 runs 15 residues. The CDR3: CASSPRGRLRDEQFF. In nucleotides, the CDR3 is TGTGCCAGCAGCCCGAGGGGTCGTCTCCGGGACGAGCAGTTCTTC.

This clonotype was seen at least ten times. The conserved phenylalanine or tryptophan normally closing the CDR3 is absent here, so this likely arose from a read error. The limits of the CDR3 on the DNA are not certain, so only TCRdb's listed CDR3 is given. The chain has TRBV7-9 and TRBJ2-1. The CDR3 is 9 amino acids in total, end residues counted. Germline V gene lookup returns CDR1 SEHNR and CDR2 FQNEAQ (reference sequence). CDR3 sequence reads: CASSLKESV.

This clonotype has a count of ten or more. The chain is built from TRBV20-1 and TRBJ1-5, with D hard to call. V lost 0 bases and J lost 6, with 12 bases in between. CDR1 is DFQATT, CDR2 SNEGSKA, per germline (reference sequence). The CDR3 is 14 amino acids. The CDR3 spells CSARDQTVSQPQHF. The CDR3 nucleotides read TGCAGTGCTAGAGATCAAACAGTTAGTCAGCCCCAGCATTTT.

This clonotype was seen ten or more times. The V and J genes are TRBV20-1 and TRBJ2-2; TRBD1 aligns across 7 bases. The germline V gene has CDR1 DFQATT and CDR2 SNEGSKA (reference sequence). V lost 1 base, J lost 6 bases, and 2 bases stayed unmatched. There are 13 residues in the CDR3. The CDR3 spells CSARVQGPGELFF. CDR3 nucleotides: TGCAGTGCTAGAGTACAGGGGCCCGGGGAGCTGTTTTTT.

This CDR3 is CASSLTSGVPQETQYF. CDR3 sequence (DNA): TGTGCCAGCAGCTTAACTAGCGGGGTCCCGCAAGAGACCCAGTACTTC. The chain recombines TRBV7-2 with TRBJ2-5, with 10 bases aligning to TRBD2. Unmatched junction bases numbered 5, after V lost 2 bases and J lost 2 bases. The CDR3 spans 16 residues. From germline, CDR1 is SGHTA and CDR2 FQGNSA.

This clonotype has a handful of counts. V gene TRBV7-2 combines with J gene TRBJ2-1, with a weak D call TRBD1 (6 bases). CDR1 and CDR2 (germline): SGHTA, FQGNSA. The CDR3 consists of 15 residues. V lost 6 bases and J 4 bases, leaving 16 bases between the germline ends. The CDR3 DNA reads as TGTGCCAGCAGTCCCGAGGGACAAACATACAATGAGCAGTTCTTC. Translated, it gives CASSPEGQTYNEQFF.